The rows below give T cell receptor beta chains drawn from one sample of a study of T cell responses to AZD1222 COVID-19 vaccine. Data came from immunoSEQ multiplex PCR; TCRdb stores just in-frame clones and leaves some out. This table has roughly 120,000 clones, 92% appearing once. The sequenced sample was peripheral blood, obtained 28 days after the second AZD1222 dose. These receptors all come from an adult who received the AZD1222 COVID-19 vaccine. Each CDR3 is given with its conserved first and last residue. D genes are given only for firm matches. Clone size, where shown, is once, few, many, or a class for clones that have expanded.

clone_size	d_call	v_call	cdr3_length	j_call	cdr3_nt	cdr3_aa
few	TRBD1	TRBV6-5	13	TRBJ2-7	TGTGCCAGCAGTCGACAGGGCTCCTACGAGCAGTACTTC	CASSRQGSYEQYF
NA	NA	TRBV5-1	16	TRBJ1-5	TGCGCCAGCGTGGGAAGGGACTGCCTGGGCAATCAGCCCCAGCATTTT	CASVGRDCLGNQPQHF
NA	NA	TRBV28	16	TRBJ2-6	TGTGCCAGCAGTTTGGGACGTTGGACTGGGGCCAACGTCCTGACTTTC	CASSLGRWTGANVLTF
NA	NA	TRBV2	14	TRBJ2-7	TGTGCCAGCAGTGAAAACTTAGCTTCCTACGAGCAGTACTTC	CASSENLASYEQYF
NA	NA	TRBV7-9	16	TRBJ2-1	TGTGCCAGCAGCTTAGCAGGGCGGCAACTACGGATTGAGCAGTTCTTC	CASSLAGRQLRIEQFF
NA	NA	TRBV2	11	TRBJ2-5	TGTGCCAGCAGTCCCAGAGAGACCCAGTACTTC	CASSPRETQYF
NA	NA	TRBV28	15	TRBJ2-5	TGTGCCAGCAGCCCCGACCCTAGCGAGAGAGAGACCCAGTACTTC	CASSPDPSERETQYF
NA	TRBD1	TRBV27	13	TRBJ1-2	TGTGCCAGCAGTTTACGGACAGGAGTTGGCTACACCTTC	CASSLRTGVGYTF
once	NA	TRBV20-1	11	TRBJ2-7	TGCAGTGCTACCAGGGGATACGAGCAGTACTTC	CSATRGYEQYF
once	NA	TRBV29-1	16	TRBJ1-2	TGCAGCGTTGAGGGGGAAATGGCCTATACTAACTATGGCTACACCTTC	CSVEGEMAYTNYGYTF
NA	TRBD2	TRBV10-1	17	TRBJ2-2	TGCGCCAGCAGTGAGTCTAAGCGGGGGGGCCGCACCGGGGAGCTGTTTTTT	CASSESKRGGRTGELFF
NA	NA	TRBV7-2	15	TRBJ1-5	TGTGCCAGCAGCCCCAGGGGTGGGAGCAATCAGCCCCAGCATTTT	CASSPRGGSNQPQHF
once	NA	TRBV6-5	13	TRBJ1-1	TGTGCCAGCAGTTACTCCCTTCGGACTGAAGCTTTCTTT	CASSYSLRTEAFF
few	NA	TRBV6-1	15	TRBJ1-5	TGTGCCAGCAGTTTGACAGAAGGGAAGGGGCAGCCCCAGCATTTT	CASSLTEGKGQPQHF
few	NA	TRBV2	13	TRBJ1-2	TGTGCCAGCAGTACAGGGTTGGGCGATGGCTACACCTTC	CASSTGLGDGYTF
NA	NA	TRBV5-1	14	TRBJ2-3	TGCGCCAGCAGCGATGGGACACTCACAGATACGCAGTATTTT	CASSDGTLTDTQYF
NA	NA	TRBV6-1	18	TRBJ2-2	TGTGCCAGCAGTGGGACCATAGCGGGGACAGCGAACACCGGGGAGCTGTTTTTT	CASSGTIAGTANTGELFF